This TCR beta chain was identified in a study of shared clonotypes between healthy human individuals. As for the study in general: Donor ages ranged 18 to 49 years: a couple of women, a few men. Donors had three CD4 naive, three CD4 memory, two CD8 naive and one CD8 memory plate apiece. Study-level points and caveats: Unshared clonotypes carried lower generation probabilities than those common to all four donors. On the whole, naive subsets had larger estimated richness than memory subsets had.

In the case of this clone: Its antigen is still unknown.

The CDR3 covers 15 residues. Trimming removed 4 bases from V and 5 bases from J, with 18 bases in between. Germline CDR1 is MDHEN and CDR2 is SYDVKM. TCRdb's copy holds only in-frame clones and misses some; the assay was immunoSEQ multiplex PCR. The repertoire holds 950,000 to 1,100,000 clones, with under 80% as singletons. The V call is TRBV28, the J call TRBJ2-7; perhaps TRBD1 as D (6 bases). The TCR originated in a man in his late teens or twenties in good health. The sample comprised memory CD4+ T cells sorted from blood. Specified subset: CD45RA-negative fraction. The CDR3 bases are TGTGCCAGCAGTTCAACAGGGACCCTGGGGCACGAGCAGTACTTC. Translation gives CASSSTGTLGHEQYF.